This T cell receptor (beta chain) is from a study of CD8 T cells in Susac syndrome. In germline, CDR1 is MGHDK, CDR2 SYGVNS. Trimming removed 3 bases at V and 0 bases at J, with 3 bases between. This CDR3 comprises 13 residues. The RNA, about 0.45 to 1 ug, was put through reverse transcription using random hexamers. TCRdb ran MiXCR on the immunoSEQ multiplex PCR reads and lists one entry per CDR3 protein. This table has 300,000 or so distinct CDR3 sequences, about 92% appearing once. Bulk CD8+ and CD4+ cells came from magnetic negative isolation; CD8+ TEMRA by FACS. The source material was CD4+ T cells from PBMCs. The receptor was derived from a human donor with multiple sclerosis. The V and J genes are TRBV25-1 and TRBJ2-4; D not resolved. CDR3 nucleotide sequence: TGTGCCAGCAGTGATACAGCCAAAAACATTCAGTACTTC. This codes for CASSDTAKNIQYF.